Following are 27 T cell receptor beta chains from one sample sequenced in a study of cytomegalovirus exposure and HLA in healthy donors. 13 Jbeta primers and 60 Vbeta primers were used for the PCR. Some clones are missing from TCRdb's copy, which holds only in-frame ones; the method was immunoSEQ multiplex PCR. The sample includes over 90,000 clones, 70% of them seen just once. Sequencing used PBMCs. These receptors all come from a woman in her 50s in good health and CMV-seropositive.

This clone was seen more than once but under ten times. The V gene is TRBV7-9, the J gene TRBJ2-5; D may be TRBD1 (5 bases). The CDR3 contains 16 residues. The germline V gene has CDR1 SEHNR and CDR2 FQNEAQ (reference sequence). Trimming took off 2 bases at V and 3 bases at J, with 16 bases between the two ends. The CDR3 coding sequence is TGTGCCAGCAGCTTATTCGCGGCAGGGCCTGAAGAGACCCAGTACTTC. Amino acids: CASSLFAAGPEETQYF.

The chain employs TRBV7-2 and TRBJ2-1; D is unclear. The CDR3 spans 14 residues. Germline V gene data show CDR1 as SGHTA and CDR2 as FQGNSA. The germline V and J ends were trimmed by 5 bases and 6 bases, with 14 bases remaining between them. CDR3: CASSHPGEANEQFF. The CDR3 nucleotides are TGTGCCAGCAGCCACCCCGGCGAGGCCAATGAGCAGTTCTTC.

In DNA form, the CDR3 reads TGTGCCAGCGATTTAGGACAGGGAACCTACGAGCAGTACTTC. Its protein is CASDLGQGTYEQYF. V usage is TRBV18 and J usage is TRBJ2-7, with 8 bases that match TRBD1. The ends lost 8 bases at V and 2 bases at J; junction bases unmatched: 8. Germline loops: CDR1 KGHSH, CDR2 LQKENI. This CDR3 is built from 14 residues.

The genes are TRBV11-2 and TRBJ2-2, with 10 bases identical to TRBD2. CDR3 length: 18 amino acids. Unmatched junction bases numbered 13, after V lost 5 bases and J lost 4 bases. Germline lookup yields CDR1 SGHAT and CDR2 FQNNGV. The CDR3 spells CASSRGASGSRITGELFF. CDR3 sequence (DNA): TGTGCCAGCAGCCGCGGGGCTAGCGGGAGTAGAATCACCGGGGAGCTGTTTTTT.

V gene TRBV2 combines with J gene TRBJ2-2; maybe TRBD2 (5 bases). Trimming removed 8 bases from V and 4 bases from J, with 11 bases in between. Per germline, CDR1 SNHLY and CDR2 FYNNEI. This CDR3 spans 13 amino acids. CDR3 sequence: CASLRGSTGELFF. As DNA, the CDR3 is TGTGCCAGCTTACGAGGGAGCACCGGGGAGCTGTTTTTT.

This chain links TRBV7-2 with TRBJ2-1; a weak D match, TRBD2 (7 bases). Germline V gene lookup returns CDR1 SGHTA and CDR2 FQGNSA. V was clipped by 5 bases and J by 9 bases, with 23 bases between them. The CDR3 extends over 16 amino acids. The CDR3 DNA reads TGTGCCAGCAGCCCGGGGGCCGGGAGGACGGGGATTGAGCAGTTCTTC. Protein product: CASSPGAGRTGIEQFF. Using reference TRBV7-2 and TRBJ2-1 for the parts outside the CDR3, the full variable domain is GAGVSQSPSNKVTEKGKDVELRCDPISGHTALYWYRQSLGQGLEFLIYFQGNSAPDKSGLPSDRFSAERTGGSVSTLTIQRTQQEDSAVYLCASSPGAGRTGIEQFFGPGTRLTVL.

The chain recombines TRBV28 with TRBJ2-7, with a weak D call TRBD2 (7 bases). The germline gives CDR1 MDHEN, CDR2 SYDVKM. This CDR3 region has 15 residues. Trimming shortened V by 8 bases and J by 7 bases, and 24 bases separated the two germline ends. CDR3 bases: TGTGCCAGCGGCCCGCCGGGGGGCCGGCTTGGAGAGCAGTACTTC. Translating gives CASGPPGGRLGEQYF.

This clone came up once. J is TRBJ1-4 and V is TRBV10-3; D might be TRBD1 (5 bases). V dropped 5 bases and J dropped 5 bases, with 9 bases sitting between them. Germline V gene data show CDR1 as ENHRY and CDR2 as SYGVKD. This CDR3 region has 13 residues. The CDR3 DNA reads TGTGCCATCAGTCGGGGGAAAAATGAAAAACTGTTTTTT. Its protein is CAISRGKNEKLFF.

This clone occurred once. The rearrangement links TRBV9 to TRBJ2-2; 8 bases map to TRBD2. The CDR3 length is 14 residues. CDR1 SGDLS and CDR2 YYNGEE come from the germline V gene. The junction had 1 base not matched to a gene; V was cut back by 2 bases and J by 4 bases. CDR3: CASSVSGITGELFF. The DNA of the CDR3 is TGTGCCAGCAGCGTTAGCGGGATCACCGGGGAGCTGTTTTTT.

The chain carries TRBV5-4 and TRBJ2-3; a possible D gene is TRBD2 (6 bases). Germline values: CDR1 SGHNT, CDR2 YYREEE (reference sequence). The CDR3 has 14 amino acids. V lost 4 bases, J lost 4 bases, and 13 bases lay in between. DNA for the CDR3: TGTGCCAGCAGCCCGCAGTGGGGGGCAGATACGCAGTATTTT. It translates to CASSPQWGADTQYF.

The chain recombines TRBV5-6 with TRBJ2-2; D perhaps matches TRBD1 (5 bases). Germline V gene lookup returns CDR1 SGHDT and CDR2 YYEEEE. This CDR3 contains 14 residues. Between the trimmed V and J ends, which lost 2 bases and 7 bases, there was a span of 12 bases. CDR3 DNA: TGTGCCAGCAGCTTAGTTGGCAGGGACGGGGAGCTGTTTTTT. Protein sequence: CASSLVGRDGELFF.

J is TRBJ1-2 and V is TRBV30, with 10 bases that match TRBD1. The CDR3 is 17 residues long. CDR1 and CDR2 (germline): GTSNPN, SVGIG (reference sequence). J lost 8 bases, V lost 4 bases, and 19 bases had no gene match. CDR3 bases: TGTGCCTGGAACACCGGCCCGTTAACCGGGACAGGGGCCGGCTACACCTTC. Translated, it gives CAWNTGPLTGTGAGYTF.

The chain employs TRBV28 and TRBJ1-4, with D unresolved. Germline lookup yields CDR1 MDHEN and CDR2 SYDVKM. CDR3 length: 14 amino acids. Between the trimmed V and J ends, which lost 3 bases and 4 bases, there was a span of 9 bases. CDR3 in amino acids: CASSLPGINEKLFF. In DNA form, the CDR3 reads TGTGCCAGCAGTTTGCCCGGGATTAATGAAAAACTGTTTTTT.

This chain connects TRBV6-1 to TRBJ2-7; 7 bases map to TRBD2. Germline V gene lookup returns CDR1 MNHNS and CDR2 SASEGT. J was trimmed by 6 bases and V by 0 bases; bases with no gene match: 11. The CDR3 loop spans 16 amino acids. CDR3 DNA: TGTGCCAGCAGTGAAGCGCTTAGGGAGGGGCTGGGCGAGCAGTACTTC. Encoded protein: CASSEALREGLGEQYF.

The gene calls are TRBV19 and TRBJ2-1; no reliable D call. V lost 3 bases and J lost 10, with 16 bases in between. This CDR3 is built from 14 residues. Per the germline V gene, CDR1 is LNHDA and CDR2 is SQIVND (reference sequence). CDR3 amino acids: CASSISSSSVEQFF. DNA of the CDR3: TGTGCCAGTAGTATCAGTTCGTCCAGCGTCGAGCAGTTCTTC.

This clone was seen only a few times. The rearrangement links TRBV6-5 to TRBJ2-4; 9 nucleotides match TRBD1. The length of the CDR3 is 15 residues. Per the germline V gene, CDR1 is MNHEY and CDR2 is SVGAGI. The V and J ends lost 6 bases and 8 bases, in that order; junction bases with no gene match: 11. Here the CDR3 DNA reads TGTGCCAGCAGCCAAACCGGGACAGGGATAGACATTCAGTACTTC. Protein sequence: CASSQTGTGIDIQYF.

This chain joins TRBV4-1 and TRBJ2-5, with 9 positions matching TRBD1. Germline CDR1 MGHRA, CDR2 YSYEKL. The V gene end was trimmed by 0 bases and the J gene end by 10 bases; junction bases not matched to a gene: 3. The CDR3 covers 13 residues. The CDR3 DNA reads TGCGCCAGCAGCCAAGATGAGGGACAGGGCCAGTACTTC. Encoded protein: CASSQDEGQGQYF.

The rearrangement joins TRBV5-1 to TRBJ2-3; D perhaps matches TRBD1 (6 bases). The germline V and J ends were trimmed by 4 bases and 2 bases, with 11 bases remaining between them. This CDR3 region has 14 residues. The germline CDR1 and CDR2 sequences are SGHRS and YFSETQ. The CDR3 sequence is CASSPRGSTDTQYF. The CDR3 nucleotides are TGCGCCAGCAGCCCTAGGGGGTCCACAGATACGCAGTATTTT.

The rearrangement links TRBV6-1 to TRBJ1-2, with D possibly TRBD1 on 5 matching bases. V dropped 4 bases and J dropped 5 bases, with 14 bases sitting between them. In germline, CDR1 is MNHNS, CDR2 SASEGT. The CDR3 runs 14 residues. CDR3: CASSARGEEYGYTF. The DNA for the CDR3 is TGTGCCAGCAGTGCGCGAGGGGAGGAATATGGCTACACCTTC.

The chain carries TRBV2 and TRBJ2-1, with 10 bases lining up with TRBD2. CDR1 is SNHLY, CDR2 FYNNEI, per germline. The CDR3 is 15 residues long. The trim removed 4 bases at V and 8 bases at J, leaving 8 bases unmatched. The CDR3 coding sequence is TGTGCCAGCAGTGTCTCTAGCGGGAGAACCCATGAGCAGTTCTTC. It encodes CASSVSSGRTHEQFF.

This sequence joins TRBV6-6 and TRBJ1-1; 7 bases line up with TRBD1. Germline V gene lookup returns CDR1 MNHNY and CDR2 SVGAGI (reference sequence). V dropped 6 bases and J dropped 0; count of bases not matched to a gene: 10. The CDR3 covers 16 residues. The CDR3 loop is CASRLRTGGMNTEAFF. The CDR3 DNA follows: TGTGCCAGCAGACTCCGGACAGGCGGCATGAACACTGAAGCTTTCTTT.

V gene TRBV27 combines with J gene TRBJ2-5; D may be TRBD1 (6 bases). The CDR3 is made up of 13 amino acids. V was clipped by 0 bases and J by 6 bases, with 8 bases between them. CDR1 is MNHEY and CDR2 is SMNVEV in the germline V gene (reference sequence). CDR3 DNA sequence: TGTGCCAGCAGTTTATCCAGGGGAAAGACCCAGTACTTC. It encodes CASSLSRGKTQYF.

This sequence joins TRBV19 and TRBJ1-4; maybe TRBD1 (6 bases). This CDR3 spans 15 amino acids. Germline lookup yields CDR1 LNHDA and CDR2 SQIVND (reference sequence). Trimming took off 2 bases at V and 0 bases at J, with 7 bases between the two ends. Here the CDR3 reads CASSIPGATNEKLFF. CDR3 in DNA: TGTGCCAGTAGTATACCAGGGGCAACTAATGAAAAACTGTTTTTT.

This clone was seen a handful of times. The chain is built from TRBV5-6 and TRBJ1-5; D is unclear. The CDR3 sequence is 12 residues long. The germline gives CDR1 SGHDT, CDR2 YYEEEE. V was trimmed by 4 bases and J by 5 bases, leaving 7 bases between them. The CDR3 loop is CASSRAYQPQHF. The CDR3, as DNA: TGTGCCAGCAGCCGAGCCTATCAGCCCCAGCATTTT.

This CDR3 reads CASSLASRETQYF. CDR3 bases: TGTGCCAGCAGCTTAGCGAGCCGCGAGACCCAGTACTTC. The chain recombines TRBV7-8 with TRBJ2-5; D call uncertain. The V gene lost 0 bases and the J gene lost 5 bases, with 7 bases spanning the gap. The V gene's germline CDR1 is SGHVS and CDR2 FQNEAQ. CDR3 length: 13 amino acids.

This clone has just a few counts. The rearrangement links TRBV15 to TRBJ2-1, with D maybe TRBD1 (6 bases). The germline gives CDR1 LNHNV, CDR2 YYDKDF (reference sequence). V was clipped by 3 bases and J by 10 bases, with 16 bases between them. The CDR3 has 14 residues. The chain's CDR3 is CATSSPRDTLEQFF. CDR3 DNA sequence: TGTGCCACCAGCAGCCCAAGGGACACCCTCGAGCAGTTCTTC.

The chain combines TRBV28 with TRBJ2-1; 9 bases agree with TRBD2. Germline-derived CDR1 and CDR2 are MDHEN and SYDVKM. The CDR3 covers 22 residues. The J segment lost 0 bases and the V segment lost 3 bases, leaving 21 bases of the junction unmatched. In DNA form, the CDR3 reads TGTGCCAGCAGTTTCCCGACTAGCGGCCTTCATATGGGGTCCTCCTCCTACAATGAGCAGTTCTTC. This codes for CASSFPTSGLHMGSSSYNEQFF.